The rows below give T cell receptor beta chains drawn from one sample of a study of T-cell memory formation after mild COVID-19. TCRdb processed the 5' RACE reads anew with MiXCR; each CDR3 protein has one entry. Of 530,000 or so distinct CDR3 sequences listed, around 16% were seen once; the top ten hold less than 10%. Sequences were obtained from PBMCs or a T cell subset sorted from them (not recorded which). Receptors originate from an adult woman who had mild COVID-19 (a few samples of this study predate the infection). Cell type and time point are not known. Both conserved end residues are part of each CDR3. Fields, in order: CDR3 protein, CDR3 DNA, V gene, J gene, clone size, D gene. A D gene is named only where the DNA matches it firmly. Clone sizes are given selectively: once, few, many, or a class where the clone is expanded.

cdr3_aa: CASSLGVGLGGETQYF
cdr3_nt: TGTGCCAGCAGTTTAGGTGTGGGCTTGGGGGGTGAGACCCAGTACTTC
v_call: TRBV27
j_call: TRBJ2-5
clone_size: many
d_call: NA

cdr3_aa: CATGLSGTGELFF
cdr3_nt: TGTGCCACCGGCCTTAGCGGGACCGGGGAGCTGTTTTTT
v_call: TRBV24-1
j_call: TRBJ2-2
clone_size: few
d_call: TRBD2

cdr3_aa: CASSTDRGGNQPQHF
cdr3_nt: TGTGCCAGTAGTACCGACAGGGGAGGCAATCAGCCCCAGCATTTT
v_call: TRBV19
j_call: TRBJ1-5
clone_size: few
d_call: TRBD1

cdr3_aa: CASSPGQGFNQPQHF
cdr3_nt: TGTGCCAGCAGTCCGGGACAGGGTTTTAATCAGCCCCAGCATTTT
v_call: TRBV27
j_call: TRBJ1-5
clone_size: few
d_call: TRBD1

cdr3_aa: CSVEHGGNPYEQYF
cdr3_nt: TGCAGCGTTGAACATGGGGGGAACCCCTACGAGCAGTACTTC
v_call: TRBV29-1
j_call: TRBJ2-7
clone_size: few
d_call: NA

cdr3_aa: CATSDPGADTQYF
cdr3_nt: TGTGCCACCAGTGACCCGGGGGCAGATACGCAGTATTTT
v_call: TRBV24-1
j_call: TRBJ2-3
clone_size: few
d_call: NA

cdr3_aa: CASSESGLAGGSSYNEQFF
cdr3_nt: TGCGCCAGCAGTGAGTCGGGACTAGCGGGGGGGAGCTCCTACAATGAGCAGTTCTTC
v_call: TRBV10-2
j_call: TRBJ2-1
clone_size: NA
d_call: TRBD2

cdr3_aa: CSSDGRGSTEAFF
cdr3_nt: TGCAGTTCAGACGGCAGGGGCAGCACTGAAGCTTTCTTT
v_call: TRBV20-1
j_call: TRBJ1-1
clone_size: many
d_call: NA

cdr3_aa: CSARGTGTGVPLSYEQYF
cdr3_nt: TGCAGTGCTAGAGGAACCGGGACAGGGGTCCCTCTCTCCTACGAGCAGTACTTC
v_call: TRBV20-1
j_call: TRBJ2-7
clone_size: NA
d_call: TRBD1

cdr3_aa: CASSVDAYTEAFF
cdr3_nt: TGTGCCAGCAGCGTAGACGCTTACACTGAAGCTTTCTTT
v_call: TRBV9
j_call: TRBJ1-1
clone_size: NA
d_call: NA

cdr3_aa: CASSQDPSGSTDTQYF
cdr3_nt: TGTGCCAGCAGCCAAGATCCTAGCGGTAGCACAGATACGCAGTATTTT
v_call: TRBV4-2
j_call: TRBJ2-3
clone_size: NA
d_call: TRBD2

cdr3_aa: CATSEKTGSHVGYTF
cdr3_nt: TGTGCCACCAGTGAAAAGACAGGGAGTCATGTTGGCTACACCTTC
v_call: TRBV24-1
j_call: TRBJ1-2
clone_size: few
d_call: TRBD1

cdr3_aa: CASSYSLGEGSQPQHF
cdr3_nt: TGTGCCAGCAGTTACTCGTTGGGGGAGGGGAGTCAGCCCCAGCATTTT
v_call: TRBV6-2/TRBV6-3
j_call: TRBJ1-5
clone_size: NA
d_call: NA

cdr3_aa: CASSPGTSGGAQEFF
cdr3_nt: TGTGCCAGCAGCCCCGGGACTAGCGGGGGGGCCCAGGAGTTCTTC
v_call: TRBV3-1
j_call: TRBJ2-1
clone_size: NA
d_call: TRBD2

cdr3_aa: CASSRKDRRDTGELFF
cdr3_nt: TGTGCCAGCAGCCGGAAGGATCGGCGGGACACCGGGGAGCTGTTTTTT
v_call: TRBV5-4
j_call: TRBJ2-2
clone_size: few
d_call: NA

cdr3_aa: CASSLDLTGGPGANVLTF
cdr3_nt: TGTGCCAGCAGCTTAGATTTGACAGGGGGCCCTGGGGCCAACGTCCTGACTTTC
v_call: TRBV11-2
j_call: TRBJ2-6
clone_size: few
d_call: TRBD1

cdr3_aa: CASTGQGARSGANVLTF
cdr3_nt: TGTGCCAGCACTGGACAGGGGGCTCGCTCTGGGGCCAACGTCCTGACTTTC
v_call: TRBV7-9
j_call: TRBJ2-6
clone_size: NA
d_call: TRBD1

cdr3_aa: CATSSGRGYEQYF
cdr3_nt: TGTGCCACCAGCAGTGGTCGGGGCTACGAGCAGTACTTC
v_call: TRBV15
j_call: TRBJ2-7
clone_size: NA
d_call: NA

cdr3_aa: CASSSTDYEAFF
cdr3_nt: TGTGCCAGCTCCTCGACAGATTATGAAGCTTTCTTT
v_call: TRBV18
j_call: TRBJ1-1
clone_size: NA
d_call: NA

cdr3_aa: CAIRGTGELFF
cdr3_nt: TGTGCCATCAGGGGCACCGGGGAGCTGTTTTTT
v_call: TRBV10-3
j_call: TRBJ2-2
clone_size: few
d_call: NA

cdr3_aa: CSVKTGGAVNEQFF
cdr3_nt: TGCAGCGTGAAAACGGGGGGGGCGGTCAATGAGCAGTTCTTC
v_call: TRBV29-1
j_call: TRBJ2-1
clone_size: NA
d_call: TRBD2

cdr3_aa: CASSLTGTPGNSPLHF
cdr3_nt: TGTGCCAGCAGCCTAACCGGGACGCCGGGGAATTCACCCCTCCACTTT
v_call: TRBV9
j_call: TRBJ1-6
clone_size: NA
d_call: NA